The clone carrying this TCR beta chain was seen at least ten times. The junction and the germline gene differ at one end; a read error may be behind it. These data originate in a study of T cells in Graves' hyperthyroidism and ophthalmopathy. The investigators amplified TCR beta CDR3 regions from RNA transcripts. HTBI primers were the set used in a first-round RT-PCR of the TCR CDR3. A single record per CDR3 protein comes from TCRdb applying MiXCR to the multiplex PCR reads. The repertoire has some 740,000 distinct CDR3 sequences, 14% of them found once; the top ten carry roughly a tenth. CDR1 is SGHVS and CDR2 is FQNEAQ in the germline V gene. This CDR3 has 14 amino acids.

Sequenced material: blood. The chain couples TRBV7-8 to TRBJ2-1, with 8 bases identical to TRBD1. The source of this sequence is a woman between 18 and 29 years old with Graves' hyperthyroidism. The chain's CDR3 is CASSMSGTGSLCVF. In DNA, the CDR3 is TGTGCCAGCTCCATGTCCGGGACAGGATCCCTGTGTGTCTTC.